The following is a TCR beta chain sequence with its context. The data stem from a study of blood T cell repertoires in COVID-19. The data were produced by immunoSEQ multiplex PCR, yet TCRdb's version contains in-frame clones alone and is incomplete. This sample has under 130,000 clones; approximately 84% occur once, and the top ten carry 9.5% to 15%. The CDR3 has 14 residues. V was shortened by 0 bases and J by 7 bases, with 13 bases between the two germline ends. Germline CDR1 and CDR2: SGDLS and YYNGEE. This sequence was found in a human donor in a cohort sampled during active COVID-19. The rearrangement links TRBV9 to TRBJ1-1; D possibly corresponds to TRBD1 (5 bases). Specimen: peripheral blood. The CDR3 spells CASSVGGRPDEAFF. CDR3 in DNA: TGTGCCAGCAGCGTAGGGGGCAGACCAGATGAAGCTTTCTTT.